The next 19 T cell receptor beta chains were all read from a single sample in a study of response to subunit inactivated influenza vaccine. TCRdb reanalysed the RT-PCR reads using MiXCR and keeps one entry per CDR3 protein. The sample lists almost 250,000 distinct CDR3 sequences; over 9% were seen once. Specimen: non-naive T cells sorted from PBMCs, collected approximately 15 days before vaccination. These receptors were taken from a middle-aged man who received an inactivated influenza vaccine.

The V call is TRBV7-8, the J call TRBJ2-2; 10 positions agree with TRBD1. Germline CDR1 reads SGHVS; CDR2 reads FQNEAQ. This CDR3 is built from 14 residues. With V trimmed by 5 bases and J by 6 bases, 3 bases remained unmatched. CDR3 in DNA: TGTGCCAGCAGCCTCGACAGGGGGCCCGGGGAGCTGTTTTTT. Protein product: CASSLDRGPGELFF. Based on the CDR3 plus reference TRBV7-8 and TRBJ2-2, the full variable domain is GAGVSQSPRYKVAKRGQDVALRCDPISGHVSLFWYQQALGQGPEFLTYFQNEAQLDKSGLPSDRFFAERPEGSVSTLKIQRTQQEDSAVYLCASSLDRGPGELFFGEGSRLTVL.

V is TRBV6-1 and J is TRBJ2-4; 8 bases are a match to TRBD2. V shed 2 bases, J shed 13 bases, and the junction held 10 bases outside the gene matches. CDR1 is MNHNS, CDR2 SASEGT, per germline. This CDR3 is 14 amino acids long. The CDR3 spells CASSERSGRRVQYF. Written as DNA, the CDR3 is TGTGCCAGCAGTGAAAGAAGCGGGAGAAGGGTCCAGTACTTC.

This clonotype was counted a single time. The chain carries TRBV2 and TRBJ2-7, with D perhaps TRBD1 (5 bases). V shed 8 bases and J shed 3 bases, with 11 bases lying between them. The germline V gene has CDR1 SNHLY and CDR2 FYNNEI. This CDR3 has 12 residues. CDR3 sequence: CASGSGFYEQYF. The CDR3 bases are TGTGCCAGCGGTTCAGGGTTCTACGAGCAGTACTTC.

This clonotype was detected ten times or more. The V call is TRBV29-1, the J call TRBJ2-1; D not resolved. Deletions cut 0 bases from V and 10 bases from J, with 10 bases between. CDR1 is SQVTM, CDR2 ANQGSEA, per germline. The CDR3 has 12 amino acids. The CDR3 DNA reads as TGCAGCGTTGAAGACGGTGCGAGAGAGCAGTTCTTC. Translated: CSVEDGAREQFF.

Only a few counts were recorded for this clonotype. V usage is TRBV10-3 and J usage is TRBJ1-1, with 7 bases aligning to TRBD1. Germline loops: CDR1 ENHRY, CDR2 SYGVKD. This CDR3 has 15 amino acids. J was trimmed by 1 base and V by 0 bases; bases with no gene match: 2. Here the CDR3 DNA reads TGTGCCATCAGTGAGTCCGGGACAGCGAACACTGAAGCTTTCTTT. Translation: CAISESGTANTEAFF.

This clonotype was detected a few times. The CDR3 here is CSVGDRESTQYF. CDR3 DNA: TGCAGCGTTGGGGACAGGGAATCCACTCAGTACTTC. The chain joins TRBV29-1 to TRBJ2-4; 9 bases line up with TRBD1. The J segment lost 12 bases and the V segment lost 4 bases, leaving 7 bases of the junction unmatched. CDR1 is SQVTM and CDR2 is ANQGSEA in the germline V gene. The CDR3 contains 12 residues.

This clonotype was detected many times. The chain is built from TRBV5-5 and TRBJ2-7; the D is unclear. V was trimmed by 0 bases and J by 0 bases, leaving 13 bases between them. The length of the CDR3 is 16 residues. Germline lookup yields CDR1 SGHKS and CDR2 YYEKEE (reference sequence). The DNA of the CDR3 is TGTGCCAGCAGCTTGGCCTCTACGGCTTACTCCTACGAGCAGTACTTC. This codes for CASSLASTAYSYEQYF.

The chain couples TRBV11-3 to TRBJ2-3; D is unresolved. The CDR3 covers 14 residues. Trimming removed 5 bases from V and 3 bases from J, with 12 bases in between. Germline V gene sequence: CDR1 SGHNT, CDR2 YENEEA. The CDR3 sequence is CASSPFGETDTQYF. The CDR3 nucleotides are TGTGCCAGCAGCCCCTTCGGAGAGACAGATACGCAGTATTTT.

By sample fraction, this clonotype is medium-sized. The chain combines TRBV11-1 with TRBJ2-3; possibly TRBD1 or TRBD2 for D (5 bases each). Germline V gives CDR1 SGHAT, CDR2 FQDESV (reference sequence). V shed 3 bases and J shed 4 bases, with 11 bases lying between them. The CDR3 totals 14 residues. CDR3 loop: CASSFNGAPDTQYF. The CDR3, as DNA: TGTGCCAGCAGCTTTAACGGGGCCCCAGATACGCAGTATTTT.

The DNA of the CDR3 is TGTGCCAGCAGCCGCGGGATTAGCGGGAGTTCCTACAATGAGCAGTTCTTC. This codes for CASSRGISGSSYNEQFF. V gene TRBV5-6 combines with J gene TRBJ2-1; TRBD2 agrees at 9 bases. In germline, CDR1 is SGHDT, CDR2 YYEEEE. The CDR3 is 17 amino acids. V was pared by 4 bases and J by 1 base, with 9 bases of the junction left unmatched.

The chain uses TRBV4-3 and TRBJ2-2; 9 positions agree with TRBD2. With 4 bases clipped from V and 0 bases from J, the junction kept 6 bases outside the gene matches. This CDR3 is 17 amino acids long. Looked up from germline, CDR1 is LGHNA and CDR2 is YSLEER. In DNA form, the CDR3 reads TGCGCCAGCAGCCCTCATCTAGCGGGGACGAACACCGGGGAGCTGTTTTTT. Translating it yields CASSPHLAGTNTGELFF.

This clonotype was seen a handful of times. The gene calls are TRBV2 and TRBJ1-2; D not certain. From germline, CDR1 is SNHLY and CDR2 FYNNEI. Trimming stripped 1 base from V and 8 bases from J, with 14 bases between. The CDR3 has 14 residues. CDR3 loop: CASSEEYLNAGYTF. CDR3 DNA sequence: TGTGCCAGCAGTGAAGAATACCTTAACGCCGGCTACACCTTC.

This clonotype has a handful of counts. V usage is TRBV2 and J usage is TRBJ2-3, with 8 bases aligning to TRBD2. Germline values: CDR1 SNHLY, CDR2 FYNNEI. Unmatched junction bases numbered 6, after V lost 0 bases and J lost 10 bases. The CDR3 contains 14 residues. CDR3 nucleotide sequence: TGTGCCAGCAGTGAAGCGGCGGGGGGCAGGGCGCAGTATTTT. It codes for CASSEAAGGRAQYF.

This clonotype was seen a handful of times. The gene calls are TRBV20-1 and TRBJ2-1; 14 bases fit TRBD2. Germline CDR1 DFQATT, CDR2 SNEGSKA (reference sequence). J was trimmed by 6 bases and V by 6 bases; bases with no gene match: 4. The CDR3 covers 14 residues. Here the CDR3 DNA reads TGCAGTGCAACCGGGACTAGCGGGGGCAATGAGCAGTTCTTC. Its protein is CSATGTSGGNEQFF.

The V and J genes are TRBV20-1 and TRBJ2-3; D may be TRBD1 or TRBD2 (5 bases each). V gave up 3 bases and J gave up 9 bases, with 16 bases separating them. Germline CDR1 and CDR2: DFQATT and SNEGSKA (reference sequence). The CDR3 sequence is 13 residues long. The CDR3 DNA reads TGCAGTGCTAGCCCCCCTGGGACGAACACGCAGTATTTT. As protein: CSASPPGTNTQYF.

This clonotype was observed a single time. CDR3 sequence: CASSLSRLDTQYF. CDR3 in DNA: TGTGCCAGCAGCTTATCCCGGCTGGATACGCAGTATTTT. V is TRBV7-2 and J is TRBJ2-3; D remains ambiguous. The germline V gene has CDR1 SGHTA and CDR2 FQGNSA. V was clipped by 2 bases and J by 6 bases, with 9 bases between them. The CDR3 extends over 13 amino acids. Full variable domain (missing parts from reference TRBV7-2 and TRBJ2-3): GAGVSQSPSNKVTEKGKDVELRCDPISGHTALYWYRQSLGQGLEFLIYFQGNSAPDKSGLPSDRFSAERTGGSVSTLTIQRTQQEDSAVYLCASSLSRLDTQYFGPGTRLTVL.

The rearrangement joins TRBV6-1 to TRBJ1-5; D not resolved. V lost 6 bases to trimming and J lost 4 bases, with 10 bases between them. Looked up from germline, CDR1 is MNHNS and CDR2 is SASEGT. The CDR3 consists of 13 residues. In DNA form, the CDR3 reads TGTGCCAGCAGCTCGACGGTAAATCAGCCCCAGCATTTT. This encodes CASSSTVNQPQHF.

This sequence joins TRBV2 and TRBJ1-4, with TRBD1 matching over 9 bases. The CDR3 runs to 15 residues. The V gene end was trimmed by 3 bases and the J gene end by 8 bases; junction bases not matched to a gene: 7. Germline V gene sequence: CDR1 SNHLY, CDR2 FYNNEI. In DNA, the CDR3 is TGTGCCAGCAGTGAGGGGTTGGGGACAGGGGAAAAACTGTTTTTT. Amino acids: CASSEGLGTGEKLFF.

This clonotype was seen only a few times. The chain joins TRBV4-2 to TRBJ2-7; D possibly corresponds to TRBD1 (5 bases). Trimming cost V 5 bases and J 3 bases, with 14 bases left between them. CDR3 length equals 14 residues. From germline, CDR1 is LGHNA and CDR2 YNFKEQ. The CDR3 loop reads CASSGRAQGYEQYF. The CDR3, as DNA: TGTGCCAGCAGCGGTAGGGCTCAGGGCTACGAGCAGTACTTC.